The sequence of this TCR beta chain was determined in a study of blood T cell repertoires in COVID-19. Turning to the study itself: The analysed material was cDNA or gDNA that came from T cells, B-cell-depleted T cells, or PBMCs.

The data were produced by immunoSEQ multiplex PCR, yet TCRdb's version contains in-frame clones alone and is incomplete. The table has fewer than 200,000 clones, more than 75% seen once. There are 17 residues in the CDR3. Germline trimming cut 11 bases from V and 2 bases from J; bases unmatched to any gene: 17. The germline V gene encodes CDR1 KGHDR and CDR2 SFDVKD. The sample consisted of PBMCs or T cells enriched from blood (not recorded which). This clonotype was obtained from a human donor with acute COVID-19. The donor label of this sample is uncertain. The rearrangement uses TRBV24-1 and TRBJ2-7, with TRBD1 identical over 10 bases. Written as DNA, the CDR3 is TGTGCCAGGGGCCGGGGACAGGGGTCCTTCTCCCCCTACGAGCAGTACTTC. Its protein product is CARGRGQGSFSPYEQYF.